The entry below gives a single T cell receptor (beta chain) sequence along with its context. Its antigen is unknown. CDR1 and CDR2 from the germline V gene are LNHDA and SQIVND (reference sequence). There are 15 residues in the CDR3. V shed 10 bases, J shed 2 bases, and the junction held 11 bases outside the gene matches. Measured with immunoSEQ multiplex PCR; TCRdb has only the in-frame clones, and not every one. This sample has under 150,000 clones, with 93% found just once. This sample was taken from a study of T cell responses to AZD1222 COVID-19 vaccine. Study observations and caveats: There were vaccine-associated CD4 TCRs across spike, dominant at 160-218 and 743-854. Baseline serostatus was positive in only a handful of AZD1222 recipients. The repertoires were collected only after the peak T cell response. Most donors were white British and more were female, and clonal diversity was possibly underestimated.

The input for sequencing was peripheral blood, taken on day 0 of AZD1222 vaccination. This receptor was identified in an adult in good health. The chain couples TRBV19 to TRBJ1-3; 7 bases are shared with TRBD1. CDR3 region: CATRTGGNPGNTIYF. The DNA for the CDR3 is TGTGCCACACGGACAGGCGGGAATCCTGGAAACACCATATATTTT.